Below are 9 T cell receptor beta chains sequenced from a single sample in a study of blood T cell repertoires in COVID-19. Clones were read by immunoSEQ multiplex PCR, and TCRdb kept only the in-frame ones, dropping some. The sample has about 170,000 clones, just under 85% seen once. The sequencing sample was made of peripheral blood. Receptor source: a woman aged 80 or over with COVID-19, enrolled during active disease.

V gene TRBV27 combines with J gene TRBJ1-1, with D perhaps TRBD1 (5 bases). There are 14 residues in the CDR3. With 6 bases removed from V and 4 bases from J, the gap between germline ends came to 15 bases. CDR1 is MNHEY and CDR2 is SMNVEV in the germline V gene (reference sequence). The DNA for the CDR3 is TGTGCCAGCAGCCAAACCAGGGTTAGCACTGAAGCTTTCTTT. Translation: CASSQTRVSTEAFF.

The chain couples TRBV6-5 to TRBJ1-2, with D unresolved. The germline V and J ends were trimmed by 4 bases and 0 bases, with 9 bases remaining between them. CDR1 and CDR2 (germline): MNHEY, SVGAGI. The CDR3 has 14 residues. Written as DNA, the CDR3 is TGTGCCAGCAGTTCGCCGCGGACTAACTATGGCTACACCTTC. Translating it yields CASSSPRTNYGYTF.

The chain uses TRBV7-6 and TRBJ1-5, with D uncertain. The CDR3 extends over 15 amino acids. Trimming took 5 bases from V and 5 from J, leaving 16 bases between them. Germline loops: CDR1 SGHVS, CDR2 FNYEAQ. This chain's CDR3 is CASSPFAETHQPQHF. The CDR3, as DNA: TGTGCCAGCAGCCCCTTCGCGGAGACCCATCAGCCCCAGCATTTT.

CDR3 loop: CASTNPRTGVYNEQFF. CDR3 DNA: TGTGCCAGCACCAACCCCCGGACAGGGGTGTACAATGAGCAGTTCTTC. The J gene is TRBJ2-1, the V gene TRBV6-6; 9 nucleotides match TRBD1. J gave up 4 bases and V 7 bases, and 11 bases lay outside the gene matches. Germline loops: CDR1 MNHNY, CDR2 SVGAGI (reference sequence). There are 16 residues in the CDR3.

The gene calls are TRBV10-3 and TRBJ2-1, with 11 bases fitting TRBD2. The ends lost 6 bases at V and 1 base at J; junction bases unmatched: 8. Germline V lookup: CDR1 ENHRY, CDR2 SYGVKD. The CDR3 covers 17 residues. The CDR3 loop reads CAISSSGLAVSYNEQFF. DNA for the CDR3: TGTGCCATCAGCTCCTCGGGACTAGCGGTATCCTACAATGAGCAGTTCTTC.

The chain is built from TRBV10-1 and TRBJ1-2; 8 bases are shared with TRBD1. Germline V gene lookup returns CDR1 WNHNN and CDR2 SYGVQD (reference sequence). Unmatched junction bases numbered 5, after V lost 4 bases and J lost 4 bases. This CDR3 has 14 residues. CDR3 loop: CASSVRGLGYGYTF. The CDR3, as DNA: TGCGCCAGCAGTGTCAGGGGGCTGGGCTATGGCTACACCTTC.

This sequence joins TRBV18 and TRBJ1-3; TRBD1 is a possible D gene (6 bases). The CDR3 is made up of 16 amino acids. Germline lookup yields CDR1 KGHSH and CDR2 LQKENI. V lost 0 bases and J 0 bases, leaving 9 bases between the germline ends. CDR3 region: CASSPPTGVSGNTIYF. For the CDR3, the DNA is TGTGCCAGCTCACCACCGACAGGAGTCTCTGGAAACACCATATATTTT.

This chain links TRBV3-1 (or the pseudogene TRBV3-2) with TRBJ2-7; D remains ambiguous. The germline V gene has CDR1 LGHDT and CDR2 YNNKEL (reference sequence). This CDR3 region has 15 residues. Trimming removed 0 bases at V and 1 base at J, with 10 bases between. CDR3 sequence: CASSQERLGSYEQYF. The CDR3 DNA sequence: TGTGCCAGCAGCCAAGAACGGCTCGGGTCCTACGAGCAGTACTTC.

V and J are TRBV27 and TRBJ1-4; 7 positions agree with TRBD1. Germline V gene lookup returns CDR1 MNHEY and CDR2 SMNVEV (reference sequence). The V gene end was trimmed by 3 bases and the J gene end by 8 bases; junction bases not matched to a gene: 6. The CDR3 sequence is 14 residues long. CDR3 region: CASSFKGAWEKLFF. CDR3 nucleotide sequence: TGTGCCAGCAGTTTTAAGGGGGCTTGGGAAAAACTGTTTTTT.